These 17 T cell receptor beta chains were sequenced from one sample in a study of cytotoxic CD8 clonotypes in ibrutinib-treated CLL. The table came from immunoSEQ multiplex PCR; TCRdb's copy has only in-frame clones and leaves some out. The sample comprises 110,000 to 150,000 clones, about three quarters of which are singletons, and 4.5% to 6.5% rests with the top ten. Material: PBMCs, obtained after 24 months of ibrutinib treatment. The receptor set was obtained from a human donor with chronic lymphocytic leukemia.

In its sample, this clone was seen a few times. The chain is built from TRBV27 and TRBJ1-2; D unresolved. CDR3 length: 13 residues. Germline V gene data show CDR1 as MNHEY and CDR2 as SMNVEV (reference sequence). Deletions cut 5 bases from V and 4 bases from J, with 11 bases between. CDR3 region: CASSPTMSYGYTF. Here the CDR3 DNA reads TGTGCCAGCAGTCCGACGATGTCCTATGGCTACACCTTC.

The V call is TRBV9, the J call TRBJ1-4; TRBD1 might be the D (6 bases). The CDR3 sequence is 16 residues long. The germline CDR1 and CDR2 sequences are SGDLS and YYNGEE. The V and J ends lost 0 bases and 4 bases respectively, with 13 bases between them. DNA of the CDR3: TGTGCCAGCAGCGTAGGTGGGGGACACGGTAATGAAAAACTGTTTTTT. The encoded protein is CASSVGGGHGNEKLFF.

The V call is TRBV2, the J call TRBJ1-1, with 10 positions matching TRBD1. Germline V gene lookup returns CDR1 SNHLY and CDR2 FYNNEI. Unmatched junction bases numbered 8, after V lost 7 bases and J lost 6 bases. The CDR3 consists of 14 residues. This CDR3 is CASTGDRGFAEAFF. In DNA, the CDR3 is TGTGCCAGCACCGGGGACAGGGGTTTCGCTGAAGCTTTCTTT.

This sequence joins TRBV28 and TRBJ2-7; no clear D. The CDR3 has 11 residues. Trimming left V 3 bases short and J 9 bases short, with 9 bases between. Germline CDR1 is MDHEN and CDR2 is SYDVKM. The CDR3 spells CASSLESVQYF. DNA of the CDR3: TGTGCCAGCAGTTTGGAGTCAGTGCAGTACTTC. The complete variable domain, with remaining parts taken from reference TRBV28 and TRBJ2-7, reads DVKVTQSSRYLVKRTGEKVFLECVQDMDHENMFWYRQDPGLGLRLIYFSYDVKMKEKGDIPEGYSVSREKKERFSLILESASTNQTSMYLCASSLESVQYFGPGTRLTVT.

The rearrangement uses TRBV7-2 and TRBJ2-7, with TRBD2 matching 14 bases. CDR1 is SGHTA and CDR2 is FQGNSA in the germline V gene. V was clipped by 4 bases and J by 7 bases; unmatched bases: 6. This CDR3 is built from 15 residues. The CDR3 loop is CASSSQGLAGAEQYF. The DNA for the CDR3 is TGTGCCAGCAGCTCGCAGGGACTAGCGGGAGCTGAGCAGTACTTC.

V gene TRBV6-1 combines with J gene TRBJ1-3; the D is unclear. The V end was cut by 0 bases, the J end by 0 bases, with 12 bases between. Germline values: CDR1 MNHNS, CDR2 SASEGT. CDR3 length: 17 residues. CDR3 loop: CASSEAFQSASGNTIYF. CDR3 nucleotide sequence: TGTGCCAGCAGTGAAGCTTTTCAGTCAGCCTCTGGAAACACCATATATTTT.

This chain uses TRBV28 with TRBJ1-2; D perhaps matches TRBD1 (5 bases). The CDR3 covers 15 residues. Trimming pared 2 bases from V and 4 bases from J, leaving 14 bases between. CDR1 is MDHEN, CDR2 SYDVKM, per germline. CDR3 nucleotide sequence: TGTGCCAGCAGTTTAGCGGGGGGAGTTAGCTATGGCTACACCTTC. This codes for CASSLAGGVSYGYTF.

V is TRBV7-9 and J is TRBJ1-4, with 7 bases fitting TRBD1. CDR3 length equals 14 residues. CDR1 is SEHNR and CDR2 is FQNEAQ in the germline V gene (reference sequence). Trimming cost V 4 bases and J 7 bases; bases outside gene matches: 6. The chain's CDR3 is CASSSDRELEKLFF. The CDR3, as DNA: TGTGCCAGCAGCTCCGACAGGGAGCTTGAAAAACTGTTTTTT.

In its sample, this clone was seen a few times. The rearrangement links TRBV5-1 to TRBJ1-5; D not certain. Trimming took 0 bases from V and 5 from J, leaving 15 bases between them. The CDR3 extends over 16 amino acids. Germline loops: CDR1 SGHRS, CDR2 YFSETQ. CDR3 sequence: CASSLAVFSPDQPQHF. The CDR3 DNA reads TGCGCCAGCAGCTTGGCCGTCTTTAGCCCCGATCAGCCCCAGCATTTT.

The rearrangement uses TRBV7-2 and TRBJ2-7; 10 bases agree with TRBD2. J lost 2 bases, V lost 5 bases, and 3 bases had no gene match. This CDR3 has 14 residues. CDR1 and CDR2 from the germline V gene are SGHTA and FQGNSA. CDR3 nucleotide sequence: TGTGCCAGCAGCCGACTAGCGGGCCCCTACGAGCAGTACTTC. Protein: CASSRLAGPYEQYF.

The chain has TRBV6-6 and TRBJ2-3; D gene unclear. The V gene lost 0 bases and the J gene lost 7 bases, with 8 bases spanning the gap. CDR1 is MNHNY and CDR2 is SVGAGI in the germline V gene (reference sequence). CDR3 length: 13 residues. CDR3 amino acids: CASSYSTSNTQYF. The CDR3 bases are TGTGCCAGCAGTTACTCGACCAGTAATACGCAGTATTTT.

The count of this clone is one. The chain uses TRBV7-8 and TRBJ2-7; D gene ambiguous. V was shortened by 0 bases and J by 4 bases, with 7 bases between the two germline ends. The CDR3 totals 13 residues. The germline V gene encodes CDR1 SGHVS and CDR2 FQNEAQ. This CDR3 is CASSLAVWYEQYF. The CDR3 nucleotides read TGTGCCAGCAGCTTAGCGGTGTGGTACGAGCAGTACTTC.

J is TRBJ2-7 and V is TRBV6-5; 9 bases are a match to TRBD1. The CDR3 is 13 amino acids. V lost 2 bases and J lost 6; bases outside the gene matches: 2. Germline CDR1 and CDR2: MNHEY and SVGAGI. The CDR3 DNA follows: TGTGCCAGCAGTTACGGGACAGGGTTCGAGCAGTACTTC. It specifies CASSYGTGFEQYF.

The rearrangement uses TRBV7-2 and TRBJ2-3; D remains ambiguous. The ends were cut back, 3 bases at V and 3 bases at J, with 7 bases in the middle. CDR1 and CDR2 from the germline V gene are SGHTA and FQGNSA. This CDR3 has 13 amino acids. Here the CDR3 reads CASSFSGTDTQYF. The CDR3, as DNA: TGTGCCAGCAGCTTTTCTGGGACAGATACGCAGTATTTT. The full variable domain, its missing parts supplied by reference TRBV7-2 and TRBJ2-3, is GAGVSQSPSNKVTEKGKDVELRCDPISGHTALYWYRQSLGQGLEFLIYFQGNSAPDKSGLPSDRFSAERTGGSVSTLTIQRTQQEDSAVYLCASSFSGTDTQYFGPGTRLTVL.

This clone was detected only a few times. This sequence joins TRBV27 and TRBJ2-3; the match to TRBD2 covers 11 bases. The CDR3 covers 15 residues. The germline CDR1 and CDR2 sequences are MNHEY and SMNVEV (reference sequence). The trim removed 4 bases at V and 10 bases at J, leaving 10 bases unmatched. Here the CDR3 reads CASSSRLAGRVAQYF. DNA of the CDR3: TGTGCCAGCAGTTCCCGACTAGCGGGAAGGGTGGCGCAGTATTTT.

As concerns this clone: Other DNA sequences in this sample translate to the same CDR3. The rearrangement links TRBV5-1 to TRBJ1-4, with a possible D match to TRBD1 (5 bases). This CDR3 has 15 residues. Germline lookup yields CDR1 SGHRS and CDR2 YFSETQ. The V end lost 1 base, the J end lost 1 base, and 8 bases lay between the germline ends. CDR3 in DNA: TGCGCCAGCAGCTTGCTTGGGGGAACTAATGAAAAACTGTTTTTT. This sequence encodes CASSLLGGTNEKLFF.

The rearrangement links TRBV25-1 to TRBJ1-5, with a weak D call TRBD1 (5 bases). CDR1 and CDR2 from the germline V gene are MGHDK and SYGVNS. CDR3 length: 14 residues. V was trimmed by 7 bases and J by 6 bases, leaving 16 bases between them. The CDR3 DNA is TGTGCCAGCACCCATACGAGGGGCAGTCAGCCCCAGCATTTT. It translates to CASTHTRGSQPQHF.